Presented here are 13 T cell receptor beta chains from one specimen sequenced in a study of cytomegalovirus exposure and HLA in healthy donors. PCR amplification relied on 60 Vbeta primers (plus 13 Jbeta primers). Profiling relied on immunoSEQ multiplex PCR, and the TCRdb table lists in-frame clones only, not all of them. The sample contains about 130,000 clones, around 80% of which appear only once. Sequenced input: PBMCs. The receptors come from a man in his forties in good health and CMV-seropositive.

The chain employs TRBV29-1 and TRBJ1-1; TRBD1 agrees at 9 bases. The CDR3 is made up of 14 amino acids. Trimming at V came to 4 bases and at J to 6 bases, leaving 9 bases not matched to a gene. CDR1 SQVTM and CDR2 ANQGSEA come from the germline V gene. The CDR3 bases are TGCAGCGTTGTTGACCGGGACAGGGAACCTGAAGCTTTCTTT. Its protein is CSVVDRDREPEAFF.

This rearrangement joins TRBV5-1 to TRBJ2-7, with 9 bases identical to TRBD1. Germline values: CDR1 SGHRS, CDR2 YFSETQ. V was pared by 4 bases and J by 3 bases, with 5 bases of the junction left unmatched. The CDR3 runs to 14 residues. The CDR3 DNA sequence: TGCGCCAGCAGCCCGGGACAGGGTCACTACGAGCAGTACTTC. Translated, it gives CASSPGQGHYEQYF.

This rearrangement joins TRBV29-1 to TRBJ1-1, with TRBD1 identical over 8 bases. CDR1 and CDR2 (germline): SQVTM, ANQGSEA. This CDR3 has 16 amino acids. Trimming took 1 base from V and 1 from J; bases not matched to a gene: 8. CDR3 nucleotide sequence: TGCAGCGTTGAAGGAATACAGGGGGATTGGAACACTGAAGCTTTCTTT. This codes for CSVEGIQGDWNTEAFF.

This clone appeared a single time. The chain links TRBV5-1 to TRBJ2-1; 11 bases align to TRBD2. The J segment lost 7 bases and the V segment lost 1 base, leaving 7 bases of the junction unmatched. Germline V lookup: CDR1 SGHRS, CDR2 YFSETQ. The CDR3 runs to 16 residues. CDR3 sequence (DNA): TGCGCCAGCAGCTTGACCGGACTAGCGGGTCTAAATGAGCAGTTCTTC. The encoded protein is CASSLTGLAGLNEQFF.

The chain uses TRBV20-1 and TRBJ2-7, with D perhaps matching TRBD1 (6 bases). This CDR3 is 11 amino acids long. Germline values: CDR1 DFQATT, CDR2 SNEGSKA (reference sequence). V lost 6 bases and J lost 3, with 9 bases in between. Here the CDR3 DNA reads TGCAGTGCCCGGGACAACTACGAGCAGTACTTC. It specifies CSARDNYEQYF.

The chain employs TRBV4-1 and TRBJ2-1; D is unresolved. Trimming stripped 0 bases from V and 10 bases from J, with 10 bases between. Germline loops: CDR1 MGHRA, CDR2 YSYEKL. The CDR3 contains 13 residues. The chain's CDR3 is CASSQDIRFEQFF. For the CDR3, the DNA is TGCGCCAGCAGCCAAGATATCCGGTTCGAGCAGTTCTTC.

This clone came up a few times. The J gene is TRBJ1-5, the V gene TRBV15; D is possibly TRBD1 (5 bases). Germline lookup yields CDR1 LNHNV and CDR2 YYDKDF (reference sequence). The length of the CDR3 is 14 residues. The V end was cut by 8 bases, the J end by 5 bases, with 16 bases between. CDR3 protein: CATGEGGAYQPQHF. As DNA, the CDR3 is TGTGCCACCGGGGAGGGAGGGGCTTATCAGCCCCAGCATTTT.

V gene TRBV6-1 combines with J gene TRBJ1-3; D is perhaps TRBD1 (6 bases). Germline CDR1 is MNHNS and CDR2 is SASEGT. This CDR3 contains 16 residues. Trimming removed 3 bases from V and 1 base from J, with 13 bases in between. The CDR3 loop reads CASSENLGASGNTIYF. CDR3 coding DNA: TGTGCCAGCAGTGAGAATCTGGGGGCTTCTGGAAACACCATATATTTT.

This clone was found a few times. The genes are TRBV7-2 and TRBJ2-2; TRBD2 matches 10 bases. Germline CDR1 is SGHTA and CDR2 is FQGNSA. The CDR3 length is 17 residues. V shed 5 bases, J shed 7 bases, and the junction held 13 bases outside the gene matches. CDR3 loop: CASSKGPSGRRVGELFF. The CDR3 DNA sequence: TGTGCCAGCAGCAAAGGGCCTAGCGGGAGAAGGGTCGGGGAGCTGTTTTTT.

The genes are TRBV5-1 and TRBJ1-2; 9 bases fit TRBD1. This CDR3 contains 14 residues. The V gene end was trimmed by 5 bases and the J gene end by 6 bases; junction bases not matched to a gene: 8. In germline, CDR1 is SGHRS, CDR2 YFSETQ. In nucleotides, the CDR3 is TGCGCCAGCAGTTCCGGGACAGGGTCGCATGGCTACACCTTC. Translated, it gives CASSSGTGSHGYTF. Full variable domain (missing parts from reference TRBV5-1 and TRBJ1-2): KAGVTQTPRYLIKTRGQQVTLSCSPISGHRSVSWYQQTPGQGLQFLFEYFSETQRNKGNFPGRFSGRQFSNSRSEMNVSTLELGDSALYLCASSSGTGSHGYTFGSGTRLTVV.

This sequence joins TRBV4-1 and TRBJ2-1; 9 nucleotides line up with TRBD2. Germline loops: CDR1 MGHRA, CDR2 YSYEKL. This CDR3 is built from 16 residues. Losses at the gene ends were 0 bases for V and 3 bases for J; bases not matched to a gene: 3. The CDR3, as DNA: TGCGCCAGCAGCCAAGATGGGACTAGCTACTACAATGAGCAGTTCTTC. Its protein product is CASSQDGTSYYNEQFF.

The genes are TRBV5-4 and TRBJ2-1, with a tentative D call TRBD2 (5 bases). The V end lost 5 bases, the J end lost 6 bases, and 21 bases lay between the germline ends. The CDR3 is 16 residues long. In germline, CDR1 is SGHNT, CDR2 YYREEE (reference sequence). CDR3 in DNA: TGTGCCAGCAGTCCTGAAATTGGGAGAGGTGGCAATGAGCAGTTCTTC. Protein product: CASSPEIGRGGNEQFF.

The rearrangement uses TRBV4-1 and TRBJ2-7; 12 bases agree with TRBD2. The V segment lost 1 base and the J segment 3 bases; nucleotides outside the gene matches: 7. The CDR3 is 17 amino acids. Looked up from germline, CDR1 is MGHRA and CDR2 is YSYEKL. CDR3 bases: TGCGCCAGCAGCCAAGTACTAGCGGGGGGCCCGGGCTACGAGCAGTACTTC. Its protein product is CASSQVLAGGPGYEQYF.